The text below deals with one TCR beta chain. This clonotype turned up a few times. What this receptor recognizes is not known. Base qualities are not recorded, but no much larger clone differs from it by a single base. These data belong to a study of molecular identifiers for immune sequencing clone quantification (dated by TCRdb to 2016 to 2019). For the wider study: In a replicate experiment, RNA from roughly 20,000 or 100,000 naive CD8 T cells was split into five aliquots, four of which were sequenced. This methods study benchmarked molecular-identifier clustering-based TCR repertoire sequencing (MIDCIRS) and TCR RNA copy counting, using CD8 T cells to do so. The study at large found these results: Identical TCR molecules sharing a barcode could cause highly expanded clone sizes to be underestimated. In CMV-specific effector cells, clones with more than 20 RNA copies contained over 98% of molecules, whereas in naive cells such clones contained under 1% of molecules. Spiked-in Jurkat TCR RNA (around 9 copies' worth), which is not part of the donor repertoire, was contained in the naive libraries. When barcode sub-clustering was not used, chimeric consensus sequences inflated TCR diversity, with chimeras reaching as high as 47%. A single cell's worth of spiked-in Jurkat TCR RNA was reported detectable even among one million naive CD8 T cells. Modeling estimated about 3 recovered TCR RNA copies per cell, compared with 8.5 to 10 by digital PCR, which implies 30% to 35% capture efficiency.

Libraries of naive CD8 T cells were built from about 20,000 to 1,000,000 sorted cells, with 10%, 30% or 50% of the purified RNA used. Naive CD8 T cells were FACS-sorted as CD8+CD4-CCR7+CD45RA+ on a BD FACSAria II into RLT Plus buffer. To test detection sensitivity, Jurkat RNA equal to under 13 TCR copies was added to samples of roughly 18,000-1,100,000 naive CD8 T cells. CD8 T cells were enriched with RosetteSep CD8+ T Cell Enrichment Cocktail and Ficoll-Paque, followed by ACK red cell lysis. Trimming costs V 5 bases and J 3 bases, and their ends lie 10 bases apart. Sequences SQVTM (CDR1) and ANQGSEA (CDR2) are obtained from the germline V gene. The CDR3 spans 13 residues, from the cysteine through the phenylalanine. This entry keeps only the CDR3 DNA: 39 bases, framed from base 1. Library preparation employed PCR. Instrument used: Illumina HiSeq 4000. Bulk TCR libraries were made following a previously described method, with the TCR primers given in Table S5. Purification of total RNA was performed with the Qiagen AllPrep DNA/RNA kit. Before analysis, reads from multiple sequencing runs of one library were combined. The paper's processing steps were these. Reads were retained only if the reads had an exact TCR constant sequence, and the retained reads were trimmed to 150 nt and grouped according to their 12-nt molecular barcodes. Reads within each barcode group were sub-clustered using a 15% Levenshtein threshold, and quality-weighted consensus sequences were constructed for each RNA molecule. Non-functional sequences were removed, as were lower-count sequences one edit away from another. Barcode sub-clusters with fewer than 20% of the maximum read count were removed, based on fitting two negative binomial distributions. TCRdb handled the public reads itself, with Q25 trimming in fastp and clone calling in MiXCR, and kept productive beta chains. Merged by CDR3 protein, the rows form single entries marked with the most common genes and DNA. The V and J calls were not made by the authors but by TCRdb's processing. This sample has about 510,000 distinct CDR3 sequences in its table, and about a fifth of those were observed once. The ten largest clones add up to around 0.84% of the sample.

The specimen was naive CD8+ T cells from blood, with Jurkat cell RNA spiked in. Interpreted using the paper, the cell subset or site label stands for: FACS-sorted CD8+CD4-CCR7+CD45RA+ naive T cells. Here the chain combines TRBV29-1 and TRBJ2-2; the best D guess is TRBD2, with 5 bases matching. The source of this sequence is a human donor in good health. Some libraries in this study had Jurkat cell RNA spiked in. For the CDR3, the sequence is CSVTGTHTGELFF. The DNA sequence is as follows: TGCAGCGTTACGGGAACTCACACCGGGGAGCTGTTTTTT.